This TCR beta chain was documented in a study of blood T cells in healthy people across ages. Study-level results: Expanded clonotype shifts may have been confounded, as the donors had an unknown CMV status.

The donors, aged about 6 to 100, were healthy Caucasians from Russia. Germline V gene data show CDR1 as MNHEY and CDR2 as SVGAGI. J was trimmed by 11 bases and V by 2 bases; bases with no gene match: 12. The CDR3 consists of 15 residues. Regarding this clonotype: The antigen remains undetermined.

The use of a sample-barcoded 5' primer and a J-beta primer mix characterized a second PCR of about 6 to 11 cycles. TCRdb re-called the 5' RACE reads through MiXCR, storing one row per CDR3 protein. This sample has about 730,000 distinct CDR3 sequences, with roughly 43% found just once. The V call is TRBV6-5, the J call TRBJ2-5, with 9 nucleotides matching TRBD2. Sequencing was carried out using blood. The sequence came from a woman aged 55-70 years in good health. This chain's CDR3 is CASSYTAGGGHEQYF. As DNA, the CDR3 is TGTGCCAGCAGTTACACAGCGGGAGGCGGCCATGAGCAGTACTTC.